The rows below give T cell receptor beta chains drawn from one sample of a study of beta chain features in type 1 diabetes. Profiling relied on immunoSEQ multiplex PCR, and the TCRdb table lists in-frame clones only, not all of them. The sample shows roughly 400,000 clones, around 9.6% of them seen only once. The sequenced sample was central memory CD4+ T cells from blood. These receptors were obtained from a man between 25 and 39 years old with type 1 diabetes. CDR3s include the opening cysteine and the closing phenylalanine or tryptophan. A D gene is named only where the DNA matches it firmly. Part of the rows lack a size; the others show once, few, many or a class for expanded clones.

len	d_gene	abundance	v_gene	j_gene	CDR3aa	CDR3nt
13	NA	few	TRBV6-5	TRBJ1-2	CASSYDSYYGYTF	TGTGCCAGCAGTTACGACAGCTACTATGGCTACACCTTC
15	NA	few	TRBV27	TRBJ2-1	CASSLGQGPYNEQFF	TGTGCCAGCAGTTTGGGTCAGGGGCCCTACAATGAGCAGTTCTTC
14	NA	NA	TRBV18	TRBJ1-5	CASSPSGDGQPQHF	TGTGCCAGCTCACCATCCGGGGATGGGCAGCCCCAGCATTTT
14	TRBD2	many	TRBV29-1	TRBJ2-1	CSVGSSGTYNEQFF	TGCAGCGTTGGGAGTAGCGGGACCTACAATGAGCAGTTCTTC
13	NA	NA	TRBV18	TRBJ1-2	CASSLLRGDGYTF	TGTGCCAGCTCACTCCTGAGGGGCGATGGCTACACCTTC
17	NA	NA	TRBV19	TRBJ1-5	CASSESGTMYSNQPQHF	TGTGCCAGTAGTGAATCCGGGACAATGTATAGCAATCAGCCCCAGCATTTT
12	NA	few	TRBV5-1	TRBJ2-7	CASSLDRYEQYF	TGCGCCAGCAGCTTGGACCGTTACGAGCAGTACTTC
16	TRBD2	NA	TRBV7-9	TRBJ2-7	CASSLGVAGYSYEQYF	TGTGCCAGCAGCTTAGGTGTAGCGGGGTATTCCTACGAGCAGTACTTC
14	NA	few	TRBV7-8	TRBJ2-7	CASSLEGQNYEQYF	TGTGCCAGCAGCTTAGAAGGACAGAACTACGAGCAGTACTTC
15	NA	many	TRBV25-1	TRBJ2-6	CASSAAGSGANVLTF	TGTGCCAGCAGTGCCGCAGGCTCTGGGGCCAACGTCCTGACTTTC
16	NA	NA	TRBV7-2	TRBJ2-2	CASTRGGGAWTGELFF	TGTGCCAGCACCCGAGGGGGTGGGGCATGGACCGGGGAGCTGTTTTTT
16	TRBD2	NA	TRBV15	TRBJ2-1	CATSRDRLALGDEQFF	TGTGCCACCAGCAGAGATCGACTAGCTTTGGGCGATGAGCAGTTCTTC
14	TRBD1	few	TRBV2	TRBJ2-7	CASSTGTGTYEQYF	TGTGCCAGCAGTACCGGGACAGGGACCTACGAGCAGTACTTC
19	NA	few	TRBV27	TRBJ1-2	CASSLRVSQSRVTNYGYTF	TGTGCCAGCAGTTTAAGGGTCAGCCAATCAAGGGTGACTAACTATGGCTACACCTTC
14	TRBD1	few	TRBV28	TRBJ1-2	CASRTGTVIYGYTF	TGTGCCAGCAGAACCGGGACAGTGATCTATGGCTACACCTTC
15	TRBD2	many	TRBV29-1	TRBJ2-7	CSVATSSGSFHEQYF	TGCAGCGTAGCTACCTCTAGCGGGAGTTTCCACGAGCAGTACTTC
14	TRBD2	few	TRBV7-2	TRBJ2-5	CASSLVSGGETQYF	TGTGCCAGCAGCTTAGTTAGCGGGGGGGAGACCCAGTACTTC
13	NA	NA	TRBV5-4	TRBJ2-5	CASSPTGLETQYF	TGTGCCAGCAGCCCGACTGGCTTGGAGACCCAGTACTTC
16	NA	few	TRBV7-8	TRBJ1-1	CASSLHGLIEGTEAFF	TGTGCCAGCAGCCTGCACGGGTTGATCGAAGGCACTGAAGCTTTCTTT
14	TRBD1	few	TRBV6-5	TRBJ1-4	CASSSGQGFEKLFF	TGTGCCAGCAGTTCCGGACAGGGGTTTGAAAAACTGTTTTTT
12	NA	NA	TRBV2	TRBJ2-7	CASGQGIYEQYF	TGTGCCAGCGGGCAGGGTATCTACGAGCAGTACTTC
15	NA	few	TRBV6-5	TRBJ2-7	CASSTGTASGKEQYF	TGTGCCAGCAGCACCGGGACCGCGTCCGGGAAGGAGCAGTACTTC
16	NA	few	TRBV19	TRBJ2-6	CASSTRRNSGANVLTF	TGTGCCAGTAGTACGCGACGGAACTCTGGGGCCAACGTCCTGACTTTC
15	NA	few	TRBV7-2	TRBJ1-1	CASSLGGARITEAFF	TGTGCCAGCAGCTTGGGGGGCGCTAGGATCACTGAAGCTTTCTTT
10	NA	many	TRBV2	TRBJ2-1	CASVLGEQFF	TGTGCCAGTGTCCTCGGTGAGCAGTTCTTC
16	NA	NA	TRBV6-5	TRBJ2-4	CASSLHTSLAKNIQYF	TGTGCCAGCAGTTTACATACTTCCCTAGCCAAAAACATTCAGTACTTC
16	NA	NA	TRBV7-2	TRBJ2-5	CASSSPLSGTPETQYF	TGTGCCAGCAGCTCCCCCCTATCCGGGACCCCGGAGACCCAGTACTTC
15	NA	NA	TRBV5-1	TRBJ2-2	CASSLRQVNTGELFF	TGCGCCAGCAGCTTGAGGCAAGTGAACACCGGGGAGCTGTTTTTT
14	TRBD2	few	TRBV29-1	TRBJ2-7	CSVGATGTSDEQYF	TGCAGCGTTGGGGCCACCGGGACTAGCGACGAGCAGTACTTC
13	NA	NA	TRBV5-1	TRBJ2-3	CASSFVGTDTQYF	TGCGCCAGCAGCTTTGTTGGCACAGATACGCAGTATTTT
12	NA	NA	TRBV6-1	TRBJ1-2	CASSEEGVGYTF	TGTGCCAGCAGTGAAGAGGGGGTTGGCTACACCTTC
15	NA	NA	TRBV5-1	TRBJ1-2	CASSLGFGDTYGYTF	TGCGCCAGCAGCTTGGGGTTCGGGGACACCTATGGCTACACCTTC
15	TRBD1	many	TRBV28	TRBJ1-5	CASSLIGTGSQPQHF	TGTGCCAGCAGTTTAATCGGGACAGGGAGTCAGCCCCAGCATTTT
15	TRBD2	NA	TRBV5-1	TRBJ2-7	CASSLSGRIPYEQYF	TGCGCCAGCAGCTTGAGCGGGAGGATTCCCTACGAGCAGTACTTC
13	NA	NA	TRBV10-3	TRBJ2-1	CAIGPSSYNEQFF	TGTGCCATCGGCCCGAGCTCCTACAATGAGCAGTTCTTC
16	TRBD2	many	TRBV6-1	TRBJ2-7	CASSEAGGGFAYEQYF	TGTGCCAGCAGTGAAGCGGGCGGGGGGTTCGCCTACGAGCAGTACTTC
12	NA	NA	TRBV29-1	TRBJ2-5	CSASTGIETQYF	TGCAGCGCTTCAACAGGCATAGAGACCCAGTACTTC
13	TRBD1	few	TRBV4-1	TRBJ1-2	CASSQGQGNGYTF	TGCGCCAGCAGCCAAGGACAGGGAAATGGCTACACCTTC
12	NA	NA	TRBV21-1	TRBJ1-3	CASSKHGNTIYF	TGTGCCAGCAGCAAACACGGAAACACCATATATTTT
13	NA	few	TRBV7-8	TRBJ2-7	CASTQNPTAEQYF	TGTGCCAGCACCCAAAACCCGACAGCCGAGCAGTACTTC
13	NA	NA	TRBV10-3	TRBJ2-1	CASAPSGYNEQFF	TGTGCCAGCGCTCCTAGTGGGTACAATGAGCAGTTCTTC
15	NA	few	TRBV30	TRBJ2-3	CAWSDATRSTDTQYF	TGTGCCTGGAGTGACGCCACCCGGAGCACAGATACGCAGTATTTT
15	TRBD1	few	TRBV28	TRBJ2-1	CASSPAGTGGYEQFF	TGTGCCAGCAGCCCCGCAGGGACAGGGGGTTATGAGCAGTTCTTC